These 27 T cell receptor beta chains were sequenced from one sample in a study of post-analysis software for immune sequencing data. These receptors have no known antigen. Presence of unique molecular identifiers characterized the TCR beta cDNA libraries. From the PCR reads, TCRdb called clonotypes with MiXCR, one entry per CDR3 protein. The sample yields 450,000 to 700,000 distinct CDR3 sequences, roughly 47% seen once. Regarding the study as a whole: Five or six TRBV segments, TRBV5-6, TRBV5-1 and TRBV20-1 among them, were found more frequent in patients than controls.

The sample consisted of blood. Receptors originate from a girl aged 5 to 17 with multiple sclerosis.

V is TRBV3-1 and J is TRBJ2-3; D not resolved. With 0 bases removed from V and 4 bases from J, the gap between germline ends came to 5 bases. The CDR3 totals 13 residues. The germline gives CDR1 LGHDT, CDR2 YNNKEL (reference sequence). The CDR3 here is CASSQDPPDTQYF. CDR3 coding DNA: TGTGCCAGCAGCCAAGATCCTCCAGATACGCAGTATTTT.

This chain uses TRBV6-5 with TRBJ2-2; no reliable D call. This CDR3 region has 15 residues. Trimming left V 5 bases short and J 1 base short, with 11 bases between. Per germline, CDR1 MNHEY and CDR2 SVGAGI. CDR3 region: CASSNPGGNTGELFF. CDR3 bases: TGTGCCAGCAGTAACCCCGGCGGGAACACCGGGGAGCTGTTTTTT.

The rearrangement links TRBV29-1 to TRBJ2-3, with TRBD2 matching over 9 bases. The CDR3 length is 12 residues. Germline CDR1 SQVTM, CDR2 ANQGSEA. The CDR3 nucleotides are TGCAGTCTCGATAGCGGGAGAGATACGCAGTATTTT. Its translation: CSLDSGRDTQYF.

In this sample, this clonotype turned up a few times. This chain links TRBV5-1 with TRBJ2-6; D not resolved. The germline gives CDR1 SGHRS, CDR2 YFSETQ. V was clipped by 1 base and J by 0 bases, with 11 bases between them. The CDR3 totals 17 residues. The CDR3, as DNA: TGCGCCAGCAGCTTGAGTACCCTAAGCTCTGGGGCCAACGTCCTGACTTTC. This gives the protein CASSLSTLSSGANVLTF.

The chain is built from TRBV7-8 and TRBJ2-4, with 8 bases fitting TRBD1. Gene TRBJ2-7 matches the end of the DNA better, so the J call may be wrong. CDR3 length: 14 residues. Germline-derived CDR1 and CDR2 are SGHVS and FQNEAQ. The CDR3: CASSDTGGTDEQYF. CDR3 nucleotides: TGTGCCAGCAGCGATACAGGGGGTACGGACGAGCAGTACTTC.

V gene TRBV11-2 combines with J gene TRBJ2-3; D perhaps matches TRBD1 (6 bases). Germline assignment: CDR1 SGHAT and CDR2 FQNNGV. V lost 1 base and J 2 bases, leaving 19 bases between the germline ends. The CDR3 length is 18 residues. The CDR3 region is CASSLALSGQPVTDTQYF. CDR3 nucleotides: TGTGCCAGCAGCTTAGCTCTATCGGGACAACCCGTCACAGATACGCAGTATTTT.

The CDR3 spells CAITGGRGGYTF. The DNA for the CDR3 is TGTGCCATCACCGGCGGGAGGGGTGGCTACACCTTC. The chain has TRBV10-3 and TRBJ1-2; a weak D match, TRBD1 (5 bases). Germline CDR1 is ENHRY and CDR2 is SYGVKD. The CDR3 contains 12 residues. V was trimmed by 7 bases and J by 7 bases, leaving 13 bases between them.

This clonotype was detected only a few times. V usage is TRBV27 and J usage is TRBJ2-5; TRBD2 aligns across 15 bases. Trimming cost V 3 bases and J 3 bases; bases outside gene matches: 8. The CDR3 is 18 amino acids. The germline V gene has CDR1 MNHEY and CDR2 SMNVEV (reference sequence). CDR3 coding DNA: TGTGCCAGCAGTTTCATAGGACTAGCGGGGGGGCTTAAAGAGACCCAGTACTTC. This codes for CASSFIGLAGGLKETQYF.

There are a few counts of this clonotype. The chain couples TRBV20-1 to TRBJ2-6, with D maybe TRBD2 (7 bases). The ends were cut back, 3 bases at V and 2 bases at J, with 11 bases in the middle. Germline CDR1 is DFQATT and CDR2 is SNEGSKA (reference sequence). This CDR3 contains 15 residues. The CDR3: CSASPGGPGANVLTF. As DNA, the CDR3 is TGCAGTGCTAGCCCGGGGGGCCCTGGGGCCAACGTCCTGACTTTC.

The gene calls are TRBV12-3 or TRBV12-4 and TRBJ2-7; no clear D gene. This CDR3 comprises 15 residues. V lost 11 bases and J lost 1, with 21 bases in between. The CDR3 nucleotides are TGTGCCGCAGTAGAGCAGCGTAATACATCCTACGAGCAGTACTTC. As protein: CAAVEQRNTSYEQYF.

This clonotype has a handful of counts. The CDR3 spells CASSWDGAGEAFF. The CDR3 DNA sequence: TGTGCCAGCAGCTGGGATGGGGCTGGTGAAGCTTTCTTT. This chain uses TRBV5-5 with TRBJ1-1; a possible D gene is TRBD1 (5 bases). Per germline, CDR1 SGHKS and CDR2 YYEKEE (reference sequence). The CDR3 has 13 amino acids. V lost 3 bases to trimming and J lost 7 bases, with 13 bases between them.

The CDR3 coding sequence is TGCGCCAGCAGCCTTCAGAAGGGAGGTGAAGCTTTCTTT. Translation gives CASSLQKGGEAFF. This chain uses TRBV4-1 with TRBJ1-1; D not resolved. Germline-derived CDR1 and CDR2 are MGHRA and YSYEKL. V lost 4 bases and J lost 7, with 13 bases in between. This CDR3 comprises 13 residues.

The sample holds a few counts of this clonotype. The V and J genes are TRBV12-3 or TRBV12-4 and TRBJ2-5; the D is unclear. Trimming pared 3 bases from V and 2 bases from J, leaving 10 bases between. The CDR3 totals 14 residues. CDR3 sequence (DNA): TGTGCCAGCAGTTTTGATCGCAGTCAAGAGACCCAGTACTTC. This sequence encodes CASSFDRSQETQYF.

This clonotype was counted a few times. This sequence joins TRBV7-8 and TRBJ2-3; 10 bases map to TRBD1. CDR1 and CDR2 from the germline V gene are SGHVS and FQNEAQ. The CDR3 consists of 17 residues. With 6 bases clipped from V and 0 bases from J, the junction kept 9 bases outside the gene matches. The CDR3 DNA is TGTGCCAGCAGGAGAATTTGGACAGGGGGAAGCACAGATACGCAGTATTTT. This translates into CASRRIWTGGSTDTQYF. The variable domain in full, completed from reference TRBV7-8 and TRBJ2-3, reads GAGVSQSPRYKVAKRGQDVALRCDPISGHVSLFWYQQALGQGPEFLTYFQNEAQLDKSGLPSDRFFAERPEGSVSTLKIQRTQQEDSAVYLCASRRIWTGGSTDTQYFGPGTRLTVL.

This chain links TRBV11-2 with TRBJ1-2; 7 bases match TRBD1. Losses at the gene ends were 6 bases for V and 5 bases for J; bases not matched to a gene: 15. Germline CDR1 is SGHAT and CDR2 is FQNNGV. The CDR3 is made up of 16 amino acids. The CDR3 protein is CASSRGQALRGYGYTF. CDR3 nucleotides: TGTGCCAGCAGTCGCGGACAGGCATTAAGGGGTTATGGCTACACCTTC.

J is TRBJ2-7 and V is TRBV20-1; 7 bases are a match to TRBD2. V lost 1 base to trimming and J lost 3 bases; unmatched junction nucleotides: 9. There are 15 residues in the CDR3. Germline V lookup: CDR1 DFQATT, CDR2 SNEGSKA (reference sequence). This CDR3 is CSARGGSRDYYEQYF. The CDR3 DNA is TGCAGTGCTAGAGGGGGCTCCAGGGACTACTACGAGCAGTACTTC.

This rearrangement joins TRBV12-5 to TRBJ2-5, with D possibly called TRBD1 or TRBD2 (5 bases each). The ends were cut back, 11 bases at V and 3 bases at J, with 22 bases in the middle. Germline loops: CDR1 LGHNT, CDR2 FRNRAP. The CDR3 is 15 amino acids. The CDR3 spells CASCPPGTYEETQYF. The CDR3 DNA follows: TGTGCTTCTTGTCCCCCCGGGACCTATGAAGAGACCCAGTACTTC.

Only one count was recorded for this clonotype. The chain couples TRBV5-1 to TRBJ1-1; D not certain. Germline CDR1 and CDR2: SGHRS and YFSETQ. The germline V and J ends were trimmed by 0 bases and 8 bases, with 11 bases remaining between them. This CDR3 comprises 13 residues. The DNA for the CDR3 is TGCGCCAGCAGCTTGGCCGCGAGACAAGAAGCTTTCTTT. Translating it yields CASSLAARQEAFF. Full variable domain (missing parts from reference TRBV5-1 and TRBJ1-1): KAGVTQTPRYLIKTRGQQVTLSCSPISGHRSVSWYQQTPGQGLQFLFEYFSETQRNKGNFPGRFSGRQFSNSRSEMNVSTLELGDSALYLCASSLAARQEAFFGQGTRLTVV.

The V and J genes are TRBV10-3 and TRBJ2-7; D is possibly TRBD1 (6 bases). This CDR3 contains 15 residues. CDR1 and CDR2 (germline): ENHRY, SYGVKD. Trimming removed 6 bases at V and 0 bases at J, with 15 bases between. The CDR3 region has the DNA TGTGCCATCAGCGAAGGGGGTGGAAGCTCCTACGAGCAGTACTTC. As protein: CAISEGGGSSYEQYF.

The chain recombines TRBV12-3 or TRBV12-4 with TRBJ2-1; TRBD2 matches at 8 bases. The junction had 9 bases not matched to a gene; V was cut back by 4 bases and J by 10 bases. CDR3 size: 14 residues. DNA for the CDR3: TGTGCCAGCAGTTCCCGGGAGGGGCGGGTCGAGCAGTTCTTC. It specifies CASSSREGRVEQFF.

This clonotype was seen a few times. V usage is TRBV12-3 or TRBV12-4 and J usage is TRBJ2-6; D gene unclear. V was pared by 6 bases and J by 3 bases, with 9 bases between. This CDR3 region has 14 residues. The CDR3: CASSHARGANVLTF. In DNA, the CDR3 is TGTGCCAGCAGCCACGCTCGTGGGGCCAACGTCCTGACTTTC.

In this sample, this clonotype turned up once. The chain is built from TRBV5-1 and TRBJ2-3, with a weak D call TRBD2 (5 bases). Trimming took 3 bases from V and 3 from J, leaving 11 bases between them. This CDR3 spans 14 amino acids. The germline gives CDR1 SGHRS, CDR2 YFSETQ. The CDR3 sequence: CASSSSGETDTQYF. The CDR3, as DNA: TGCGCCAGCAGCTCCTCCGGGGAAACAGATACGCAGTATTTT.

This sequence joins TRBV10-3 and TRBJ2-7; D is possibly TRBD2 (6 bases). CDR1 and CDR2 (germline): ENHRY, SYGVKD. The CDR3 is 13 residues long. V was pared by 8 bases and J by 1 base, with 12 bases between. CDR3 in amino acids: CAICRGESYEQYF. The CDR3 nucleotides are TGTGCCATCTGTCGCGGGGAATCCTACGAGCAGTACTTC.

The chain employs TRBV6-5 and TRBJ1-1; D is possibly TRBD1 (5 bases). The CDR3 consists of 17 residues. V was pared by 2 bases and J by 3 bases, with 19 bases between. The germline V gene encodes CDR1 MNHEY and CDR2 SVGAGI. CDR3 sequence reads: CASSYPSTGEKDTEAFF. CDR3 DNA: TGTGCCAGCAGTTACCCAAGTACGGGGGAAAAGGACACTGAAGCTTTCTTT.

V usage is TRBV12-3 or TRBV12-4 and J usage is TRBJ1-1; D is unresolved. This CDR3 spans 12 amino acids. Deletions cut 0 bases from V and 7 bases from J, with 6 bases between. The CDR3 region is CASSLARVEAFF. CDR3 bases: TGTGCCAGCAGTTTAGCTCGAGTTGAAGCTTTCTTT.

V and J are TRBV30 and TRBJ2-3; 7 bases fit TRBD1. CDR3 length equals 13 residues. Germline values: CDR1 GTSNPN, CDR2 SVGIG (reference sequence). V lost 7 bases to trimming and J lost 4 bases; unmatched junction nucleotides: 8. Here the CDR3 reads CAYSTGPADTQYF. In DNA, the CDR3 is TGTGCCTACTCGACAGGGCCGGCAGATACGCAGTATTTT.

This chain's CDR3 is CASTQGGAGNQPQHF. The CDR3 DNA is TGTGCCAGCACCCAGGGGGGGGCCGGCAATCAGCCCCAGCATTTT. V and J are TRBV12-3 or TRBV12-4 and TRBJ1-5; 7 bases match TRBD1. This CDR3 contains 15 residues. V lost 7 bases, J lost 2 bases, and 8 bases stayed unmatched.